This is a list of T cell receptor beta chains from one sample in a study of blood T cell repertoires in COVID-19. Only in-frame clones appear in the TCRdb table, and some are missing; sequencing was by immunoSEQ multiplex PCR. Of some 300,000 clones listed, about 90% are singletons. Specimen: PBMCs or T cells enriched from blood (not recorded which). These receptors came from a woman between 50 and 59 years old who had been exposed to COVID-19. CDR3s include the opening cysteine and the closing phenylalanine or tryptophan. D genes are given only for firm matches. Expanded clones get a size class; other rows say once, few or many, or leave the size out.

clone size	J gene	D gene	V gene	CDR3 DNA	CDR3 protein
.	TRBJ2-5	TRBD1	TRBV11-2	TGTGCCAGCAGCTTGGCTCCGACAGGGTTCGGGGAGACCCAGTACTTC	CASSLAPTGFGETQYF
once	TRBJ1-6	TRBD1	TRBV18	TGTGCCAGCTCACCCGGACAGGTAGATAATTCACCCCTCCACTTT	CASSPGQVDNSPLHF
.	TRBJ2-1	TRBD2	TRBV3-1/TRBV3-2	TGTGCCAGCAGCCAAGATGCCGCGGGGGGCTCCTACAATGAGCAGTTCTTC	CASSQDAAGGSYNEQFF
.	TRBJ1-6	.	TRBV11-2	TGTGCCAGCAGCTTAGGGCCGCATCACAGGGCTGGCTCACCCCTCCACTTT	CASSLGPHHRAGSPLHF
.	TRBJ1-5	.	TRBV27	TGTGCCAGCAGTCTGCGGTATAGCAATCAGCCCCAGCATTTT	CASSLRYSNQPQHF
.	TRBJ1-6	TRBD1	TRBV30	TGTGCCTGGAGATTACAGGGGAGTTCACCCCTCCACTTT	CAWRLQGSSPLHF
.	TRBJ1-4	.	TRBV27	TGTGCCAGCAGACCCTGGCGGGGGTCTAATGAAAAACTGTTTTTT	CASRPWRGSNEKLFF
few	TRBJ1-5	.	TRBV2	TGTGCCAGCAGTGGAAGCAGGGGAAGCTATCAGCCCCAGCATTTT	CASSGSRGSYQPQHF
.	TRBJ2-7	TRBD2	TRBV27	TGTGCCAGCAGTCCCGGGACTAGCGGGGGAGCCGAGCAGTACTTC	CASSPGTSGGAEQYF
.	TRBJ2-2	.	TRBV30	TGTGCCTGGAGCGAACAGGACCCCAACACCGGGGAGCTGTTTTTT	CAWSEQDPNTGELFF
.	TRBJ1-4	.	TRBV7-2	TGTGCCAGCAGCTTAAACAGAAATGAAAAACTGTTTTTT	CASSLNRNEKLFF
.	TRBJ1-5	.	TRBV19	TGTGCCAGTAGCAGGACAGTTAGCAATCAGCCCCAGCATTTT	CASSRTVSNQPQHF
.	TRBJ1-4	.	TRBV29-1	TGCAGCGTTGAAGAGACACCAGAAAAACTGTTTTTT	CSVEETPEKLFF
.	TRBJ2-3	TRBD1	TRBV5-4	TGTGCCAGCATGTGGACAGGGAAGGGGACAGATACGCAGTATTTT	CASMWTGKGTDTQYF
.	TRBJ2-1	.	TRBV7-9	TGTGCCAGCAGAACTACAGGGATGCACAATGAGCAGTTCTTC	CASRTTGMHNEQFF
.	TRBJ1-5	.	TRBV5-6	TGTGCCAGCAGCCCAGGGGCCAAGGGCCCTCAGCCCCAGCATTTT	CASSPGAKGPQPQHF
once	TRBJ2-1	.	TRBV5-6	TGTGCCAGCATCCTTACAAAACAAGGGGATGAGCAGTTCTTC	CASILTKQGDEQFF
.	TRBJ2-3	.	TRBV19	TGTGCCAGTAGTATAGTGCAGGGTGGCACAGATACGCAGTATTTT	CASSIVQGGTDTQYF
.	TRBJ2-7	TRBD1	TRBV5-1	TGCGCCAGCAGCTTGGTCCTACAGGGGGCTAACTACGAGCAGTACTTC	CASSLVLQGANYEQYF
.	TRBJ1-2	TRBD1	TRBV7-2	TGTGCCAGCAGAAAGGGGGCGGAAACCTATGGCTACACCTTC	CASRKGAETYGYTF
.	TRBJ1-2	TRBD1	TRBV28	TGTGCCAGCAGTCCGCCGGGACAGGATGGCTACACCTTC	CASSPPGQDGYTF
.	TRBJ2-3	TRBD2	TRBV2	TGTGCCAGCAGTGAACCGAGCGGGGGGAGCTCAGATACGCAGTATTTT	CASSEPSGGSSDTQYF
.	TRBJ2-1	TRBD2	TRBV19	TGTGCCAGTAGCGGGACTAGCGGGGGGGCGTCCGGCAATGAGCAGTTCTTC	CASSGTSGGASGNEQFF
.	TRBJ1-6	.	TRBV10-3	TGTGCCATCAGTGCAGAAAATTCACCCCTCCACTTT	CAISAENSPLHF
.	TRBJ2-5	TRBD1	TRBV7-2	TGTGCCAGCAGCCTTCAGACAGGGCAAGAGACCCAGTACTTC	CASSLQTGQETQYF
.	TRBJ2-5	TRBD2	TRBV2	TGTGCCAGCAGTGAATATAGGACTAGGGGCGAGGGGACCCAGTACTTC	CASSEYRTRGEGTQYF
.	TRBJ2-2	.	TRBV28	TGTGCCAGCAGTACCTACAGGACCAACACCGGGGAGCTGTTTTTT	CASSTYRTNTGELFF
.	TRBJ2-7	.	TRBV28	TGTGCCAGCGGGGGGTTTCCCGAGCAGTACTTC	CASGGFPEQYF
.	TRBJ1-5	TRBD1	TRBV4-1	TGCGCCAGCAGCCAAGCGGGACAGAATCAGCCCCAGCATTTT	CASSQAGQNQPQHF
.	TRBJ1-1	TRBD1	TRBV4-1	TGCGCCAGCAGCCAGCGGGACAGGAACACTGAAGCTTTCTTT	CASSQRDRNTEAFF
.	TRBJ2-7	TRBD2	TRBV27	TGTGCCAGCAGTCTCATTCTTGGGAGCGGGGACCCCTACGAGCAGTACTTC	CASSLILGSGDPYEQYF
.	TRBJ2-1	TRBD2	TRBV3-1/TRBV3-2	TGTGCCAGCCGGAGCGGGGGTTACAATGAGCAGTTCTTC	CASRSGGYNEQFF
.	TRBJ2-7	.	TRBV13	TGTGCCAGCAGCACCAACGTGGTAAGCGGCTACGAGCAGTACTTC	CASSTNVVSGYEQYF
.	TRBJ1-2	.	TRBV5-5	TGTGCCACCGGGGGACGGACCTATGGCTACACCTTC	CATGGRTYGYTF
.	TRBJ1-2	TRBD1	TRBV18	TGTGCCAGCTCACCCGACAGGGGAAGTGGTGGCTACACCTTC	CASSPDRGSGGYTF
.	TRBJ2-3	.	TRBV7-9	TGTGCCAGCAGCTTAGCGCCCCGGGACACAAGCACAGATACGCAGTATTTT	CASSLAPRDTSTDTQYF
.	TRBJ2-3	.	TRBV5-1	TGCGCCAGCAGCGTTCACAGGGAGTCAAACACAGATACGCAGTATTTT	CASSVHRESNTDTQYF
.	TRBJ2-1	.	TRBV7-2	TGTGCCAGCAGCCCGTCCCGGGACTTTTTTGGTGAGCAGTTCTTC	CASSPSRDFFGEQFF
.	TRBJ2-7	.	TRBV4-1	TGCGCCAGCAGCTCCCGGGTCAACTACGAGCAGTACTTC	CASSSRVNYEQYF
.	TRBJ1-1	.	TRBV5-1	TGCGCCAGCAGCTTGTTGGCGGGGTATGAAGCTTTCTTT	CASSLLAGYEAFF
.	TRBJ1-1	.	TRBV2	TGTGCCAGCAGTGAGGCGGAGTTTGGAGCTTTCTTT	CASSEAEFGAFF
once	TRBJ1-4	.	TRBV5-6	TGTGCCAGCAGCTTGGGTCAGGCAACTAATGAAAAACTGTTTTTT	CASSLGQATNEKLFF
.	TRBJ2-1	.	TRBV12-3/TRBV12-4	TGTGCCAGCAGCAGGTACAATGAGCAGTTCTTC	CASSRYNEQFF
.	TRBJ2-1	TRBD1	TRBV7-8	TGTGCCAGCAGCGGTCGACAGGGGGCCTACAATGAGCAGTTCTTC	CASSGRQGAYNEQFF
once	TRBJ2-6	.	TRBV11-3	TGTGCCAGCAGCTTAGGACAGTCTGGGGCCAACGTCCTGACTTTC	CASSLGQSGANVLTF
.	TRBJ2-3	TRBD1	TRBV7-2	TGTGCCAGCAGCTTAACGACAGGGTCAGGAGATACGCAGTATTTT	CASSLTTGSGDTQYF